These 6 T cell receptor beta chains came from one sample sequenced in a study of T cells after yellow fever vaccination. TCRdb ran MiXCR on the 5' RACE reads and lists one entry per CDR3 protein. The sample has about 99,000 distinct CDR3 sequences, under 6.5% seen once. The sample in question was CD8+ T cells sorted from PBMCs, obtained 10 days after the yellow fever booster vaccination. These TCRs come from a man younger than 30 who received the YFV17D yellow fever vaccine.

This clonotype has a handful of counts. The CDR3 is CASRTPGLEYNEQFF. CDR3 nucleotide sequence: TGTGCCAGCAGAACGCCGGGACTAGAGTACAATGAGCAGTTCTTC. The chain is built from TRBV7-9 and TRBJ2-1; 8 nucleotides align to TRBD2. Germline V gene sequence: CDR1 SEHNR, CDR2 FQNEAQ (reference sequence). J was trimmed by 4 bases and V by 6 bases; bases with no gene match: 8. The CDR3 has 15 amino acids.

This clonotype was detected many times. This chain joins TRBV29-1 and TRBJ2-7, with D tentatively TRBD1 (5 bases). The V gene lost 5 bases and the J gene lost 5 bases, with 16 bases spanning the gap. This CDR3 region has 13 residues. Germline V gene sequence: CDR1 SQVTM, CDR2 ANQGSEA. DNA for the CDR3: TGCAGCGTTTGGAGTGGCAGGGAAAACGAGCAGTACTTC. Amino acids: CSVWSGRENEQYF.

The chain is built from TRBV20-1 and TRBJ2-5; no firm D call. Trimming shortened V by 6 bases and J by 1 base, and 0 bases separated the two germline ends. Germline CDR1 DFQATT, CDR2 SNEGSKA (reference sequence). The CDR3 runs to 9 residues. CDR3 amino acids: CSAQETQYF. The DNA for the CDR3 is TGCAGTGCCCAAGAGACCCAGTACTTC.

This chain connects TRBV4-3 to TRBJ2-7, with a tentative D call TRBD1 (6 bases). Germline V gene sequence: CDR1 LGHNA, CDR2 YSLEER. The V and J ends lost 4 bases and 6 bases respectively, with 19 bases between them. This CDR3 has 15 amino acids. The CDR3 protein is CASSPSEDTGREQYF. The CDR3 DNA reads as TGCGCCAGCAGCCCATCAGAAGACACAGGGCGCGAGCAGTACTTC.

This clonotype was counted at least ten times. In DNA form, the CDR3 reads TGCGCCAGCTCAAAAGGATTGGGAGATCCCAATGAGCAGTTCTTC. This codes for CASSKGLGDPNEQFF. J is TRBJ2-1 and V is TRBV4-3; weak D call: TRBD2 (5 bases). The CDR3 runs 15 residues. Germline V CDR1 and CDR2: LGHNA, YSLEER. Between the trimmed V and J ends, which lost 8 bases and 6 bases, there was a span of 20 bases.

Concerning this clonotype itself: The junction departs from the called germline gene at one end, perhaps through a read error. The genes are TRBV27 and TRBJ1-4; D not resolved. The germline V gene has CDR1 MNHEY and CDR2 SMNVEV (reference sequence). The CDR3 length is 14 residues. The DNA for the CDR3 is TGTGCCAGCAGATTATACTCATTCGGTGAAAAACTGTTTTTT. Translation gives CASRLYSFGEKLFF.